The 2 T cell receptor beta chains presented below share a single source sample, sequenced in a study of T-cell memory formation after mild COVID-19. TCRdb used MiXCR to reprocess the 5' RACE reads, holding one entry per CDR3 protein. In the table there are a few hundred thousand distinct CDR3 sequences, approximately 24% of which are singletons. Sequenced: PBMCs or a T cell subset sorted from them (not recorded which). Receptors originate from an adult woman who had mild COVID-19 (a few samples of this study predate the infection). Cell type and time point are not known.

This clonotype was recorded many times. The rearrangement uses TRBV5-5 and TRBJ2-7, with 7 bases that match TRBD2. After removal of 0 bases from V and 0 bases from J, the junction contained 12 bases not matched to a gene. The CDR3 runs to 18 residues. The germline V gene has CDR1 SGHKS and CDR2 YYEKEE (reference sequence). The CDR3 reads CASSLEAYHGRTSYEQYF. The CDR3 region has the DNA TGTGCCAGCAGCTTGGAGGCCTACCACGGGAGGACCTCCTACGAGCAGTACTTC.

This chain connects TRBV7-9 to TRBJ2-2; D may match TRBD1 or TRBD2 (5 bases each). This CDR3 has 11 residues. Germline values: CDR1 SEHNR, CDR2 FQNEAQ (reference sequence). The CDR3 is CTLRDARELFF. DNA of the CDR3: TGTACGTTACGGGACGCCCGGGAGCTGTTTTTT.